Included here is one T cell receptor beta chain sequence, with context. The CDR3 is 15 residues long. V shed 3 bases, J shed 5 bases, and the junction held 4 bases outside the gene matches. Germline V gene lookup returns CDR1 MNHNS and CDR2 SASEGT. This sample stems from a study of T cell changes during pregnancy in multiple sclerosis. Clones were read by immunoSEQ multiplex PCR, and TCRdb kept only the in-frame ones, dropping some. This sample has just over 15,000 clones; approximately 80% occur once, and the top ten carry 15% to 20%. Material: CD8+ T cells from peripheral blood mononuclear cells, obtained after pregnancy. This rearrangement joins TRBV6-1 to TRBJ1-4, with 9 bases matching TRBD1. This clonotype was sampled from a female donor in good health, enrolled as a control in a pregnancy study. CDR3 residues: CASSESTGGNEKLFF. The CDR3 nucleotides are TGTGCCAGCAGTGAGAGTACAGGGGGCAATGAAAAACTGTTTTTT.